What follows is one T cell receptor beta chain and its context. Repertoires were generated with immunoSEQ multiplex PCR, while TCRdb's copy carries only in-frame clones and drops some. The sample yields some 250,000 clones, approximately 81% seen once. This sample was taken from a study of blood T cell repertoires in COVID-19. This CDR3 has 18 amino acids. V was clipped by 1 base and J by 1 base; unmatched bases: 8. Germline V gene data show CDR1 as LGHDT and CDR2 as YNNKEL (reference sequence). Sequenced material: peripheral blood. V usage is TRBV3-1 (or the pseudogene TRBV3-2) and J usage is TRBJ2-2, with 8 bases identical to TRBD2. This TCR was recovered from a woman aged 60-75 years with active or convalescent COVID-19. The CDR3 spells CASSQVHLAGRNTGELFF. As DNA, the CDR3 is TGTGCCAGCAGCCAAGTTCATTTAGCGGGGCGGAACACCGGGGAGCTGTTTTTT.